This entry concerns a single TCR beta chain. No antigen is known for it. Assay: immunoSEQ multiplex PCR; the TCRdb copy retains only in-frame clones and omits some. The sample consists of approximately 9,500 clones, over 90% of them appearing once. This sample was taken from a study of graft-versus-host responses after intestinal transplantation. Study-wide background: Tacrolimus plus steroids were given to all recipients for roughly three years, preceded by anti-thymocyte globulin induction. Study-wide results and limits: Investigators detected GvH clones in recipient marrow, with some emerging earlier in ileum or blood. Early post-transplant falls in HvG clones accompanied the peak levels of circulating GvH clones.

V shed 4 bases, J shed 1 base, and the junction held 6 bases outside the gene matches. This CDR3 has 16 residues. CDR1 is SGHRS and CDR2 is YFSETQ in the germline V gene. Sequencing was performed on PBMCs, taken approximately 42 days after intestinal transplantation. The V call is TRBV5-1, the J call TRBJ1-2, with TRBD1 identical over 11 bases. This clonotype was obtained from a human patient who received an intestinal transplant, so some T cells may come from the graft donor. This CDR3 reads CASSPWTGGGNYGYTF. The CDR3 DNA reads as TGCGCCAGCAGCCCTTGGACAGGGGGCGGTAACTATGGCTACACCTTC.